Listed below are T cell receptor beta chains from one sample, sequenced in a study of blood T cell repertoires in COVID-19. Clones were read by immunoSEQ multiplex PCR, and TCRdb kept only the in-frame ones, dropping some. The sample yields about 62,000 clones, just over 85% seen once. The sample comprised peripheral blood. All receptors derive from a woman aged 80 or over with acute or convalescent COVID-19. Each CDR3 is given with its conserved first and last residue. A D gene is named only where the DNA matches it firmly. Where a row states a size, it is once, few, many or the class of an expanded clone; other rows omit it.

>NA|TRBJ1-1|TRBD1|TRBV12-3/TRBV12-4|13
CASSWGTGAEAFF
TGTGCCAGCAGTTGGGGGACAGGGGCTGAAGCTTTCTTT
>NA|TRBJ1-4|NA|TRBV18|16
CASSQDRRATNEKLFF
TGTGCCAGCTCACAAGACAGGCGAGCAACTAATGAAAAACTGTTTTTT
>NA|TRBJ1-6|NA|TRBV28|15
CASISSISYNSPLHF
TGTGCCAGCATCTCGAGTATTTCCTATAATTCACCCCTCCACTTT
>few|TRBJ2-7|NA|TRBV28|12
CASFGDSYEQYF
TGTGCCTCTTTCGGTGATTCCTACGAGCAGTACTTC
>NA|TRBJ2-5|NA|TRBV10-3|13
CAISEFLEETQYF
TGTGCCATCAGTGAGTTTCTCGAAGAGACCCAGTACTTC
>NA|TRBJ2-5|NA|TRBV3-1/TRBV3-2|12
CASSTTQETQYF
TGTGCCAGCAGCACAACGCAAGAGACCCAGTACTTC
>NA|TRBJ2-1|NA|TRBV5-8|13
CASRYPAWGVKFF
TGTGCCAGCAGGTACCCGGCCTGGGGCGTGAAGTTCTTC
>once|TRBJ1-5|NA|TRBV30|14
CAWSPAASNQPQHF
TGTGCCTGGAGCCCCGCGGCAAGCAATCAGCCCCAGCATTTT
>NA|TRBJ2-1|TRBD2|TRBV9|15
CASSDSGEAYNEQFF
TGTGCCAGCAGCGATAGCGGGGAAGCCTACAATGAGCAGTTCTTC
>NA|TRBJ2-3|TRBD2|TRBV4-1|17
CASSQGGRGGRTDTQYF
TGCGCCAGCAGCCAAGGAGGGCGGGGGGGCCGAACAGATACGCAGTATTTT
>NA|TRBJ1-2|NA|TRBV3-1/TRBV3-2|15
CASSRGGGGHYGYTF
TGTGCCAGCAGCCGAGGCGGGGGAGGCCACTATGGCTACACCTTC
>NA|TRBJ2-1|TRBD1|TRBV10-3|14
CAISEWTGGREQFF
TGTGCCATCAGTGAGTGGACAGGGGGGAGGGAGCAGTTCTTC
>once|TRBJ1-3|TRBD1|TRBV5-4|13
CASRTGLGNTIYF
TGTGCCAGCAGGACAGGGTTAGGAAACACCATATATTTT
>NA|TRBJ2-7|TRBD2|TRBV5-1|15
CASSPRTSGRDEQYF
TGCGCCAGCAGCCCCAGGACTAGCGGGAGGGACGAGCAGTACTTC